This is a list of T cell receptor beta chains from one sample in a study of T cells in Graves' hyperthyroidism and ophthalmopathy. TCRdb reprocessed the multiplex PCR reads via MiXCR and lists one record per CDR3 protein. Here the sample spans a few hundred thousand distinct CDR3 sequences, about a fifth being singletons. The sample taken for sequencing was blood. The receptors derive from a young man with Graves' hyperthyroidism. CDR3s leave out the opening cysteine and the closing phenylalanine or tryptophan. Fields, in order: J gene, V gene, CDR3 protein.

J: TRBJ2-3
V: TRBV28
CDR3: ASSLWAGGADTQY

J: TRBJ1-3
V: TRBV30
CDR3: AWSPGISGNTIY

J: TRBJ2-5
V: TRBV15
CDR3: ATSRGEETQY

J: TRBJ2-7
V: TRBV28
CDR3: ASTQGGASGPTKQY

J: TRBJ1-1
V: TRBV30
CDR3: AWSTHGNTEAF

J: TRBJ1-3
V: TRBV12-3/TRBV12-4
CDR3: ASSNQGSGNTIY

J: TRBJ1-2
V: TRBV19
CDR3: ASSIVQGAPDYGYT

J: TRBJ2-2
V: TRBV5-6
CDR3: ASSLNRAGELF

J: TRBJ1-1
V: TRBV19
CDR3: ATSHGAHTEAF

J: TRBJ1-2
V: TRBV6-5
CDR3: ASSYSYGYT

J: TRBJ1-5
V: TRBV12-3/TRBV12-4
CDR3: ASGRQGENQPQH

J: TRBJ1-5
V: TRBV20-1
CDR3: SAQTGGGNQPQH

J: TRBJ2-2
V: TRBV15
CDR3: ATSRHRGDAGELF

J: TRBJ2-4
V: TRBV27
CDR3: ASREQAKNIQY

J: TRBJ2-7
V: TRBV6-1
CDR3: ASTPGGGRNYEQY

J: TRBJ1-3
V: TRBV12-3/TRBV12-4
CDR3: ASSLAAGPDGNTIY

J: TRBJ2-7
V: TRBV30
CDR3: AWSVPSSREQY

J: TRBJ2-7
V: TRBV19
CDR3: ASSVGHEQY

J: TRBJ2-6
V: TRBV5-4
CDR3: ASLGQGTFSGANVLT

J: TRBJ1-5
V: TRBV6-1
CDR3: ASRGGRVNQPQH

J: TRBJ2-2
V: TRBV2
CDR3: ASSVLADRGLRPGELF

J: TRBJ1-1
V: TRBV7-9
CDR3: ASSYLGQGAEAF

J: TRBJ1-2
V: TRBV30
CDR3: AWSWAGNYGYT

J: TRBJ2-7
V: TRBV20-1
CDR3: SALGHISYEQY

J: TRBJ1-1
V: TRBV2
CDR3: ARGNTEAF

J: TRBJ2-7
V: TRBV5-1
CDR3: ASSWGLDSYEQY

J: TRBJ1-5
V: TRBV28
CDR3: ASSLPAGGFSNQPQH

J: TRBJ1-1
V: TRBV3-1
CDR3: ASSRDGQTEAF

J: TRBJ1-2
V: TRBV12-3/TRBV12-4
CDR3: ASSPGRNRVGYGYT

J: TRBJ1-2
V: TRBV27
CDR3: ASSPHSPNYGYT

J: TRBJ1-2
V: TRBV6-1
CDR3: ASTTTGGDEGYT

J: TRBJ2-5
V: TRBV12-3/TRBV12-4
CDR3: ASSRAPETQY

J: TRBJ2-7
V: TRBV20-1
CDR3: SARSMTSGGAYEQY

J: TRBJ2-2
V: TRBV11-2
CDR3: ASSFRDLYTGELF

J: TRBJ2-5
V: TRBV28
CDR3: ASSALGGRQY

J: TRBJ2-2
V: TRBV5-1
CDR3: ASSPDRGELF